The text below deals with one TCR beta chain. V gave up 0 bases and J gave up 1 base, with 10 bases separating them. The CDR3 is 16 residues long. CDR1 is MNHNY, CDR2 SVGAGI, per germline (reference sequence). Stated time point: after dendritic cell vaccination, including at tumor progression/relapse. The sample comes from a study of glioma-infiltrating T cells after dendritic cell vaccination. TCRdb keeps only in-frame clones here, not all; method: immunoSEQ multiplex PCR. The sample consists of tens of thousands of clones, about four fifths of them appearing once. The TCR originated in a human donor with glioblastoma. The rearrangement uses TRBV6-6 and TRBJ1-5; perhaps TRBD1 as D (5 bases). Sequenced material: blood, taken after dendritic cell vaccination. As DNA, the CDR3 is TGTGCCAGCAGTTACTCGAGTTCAGGGAGCAATCAGCCCCAGCATTTT. Translation: CASSYSSSGSNQPQHF.